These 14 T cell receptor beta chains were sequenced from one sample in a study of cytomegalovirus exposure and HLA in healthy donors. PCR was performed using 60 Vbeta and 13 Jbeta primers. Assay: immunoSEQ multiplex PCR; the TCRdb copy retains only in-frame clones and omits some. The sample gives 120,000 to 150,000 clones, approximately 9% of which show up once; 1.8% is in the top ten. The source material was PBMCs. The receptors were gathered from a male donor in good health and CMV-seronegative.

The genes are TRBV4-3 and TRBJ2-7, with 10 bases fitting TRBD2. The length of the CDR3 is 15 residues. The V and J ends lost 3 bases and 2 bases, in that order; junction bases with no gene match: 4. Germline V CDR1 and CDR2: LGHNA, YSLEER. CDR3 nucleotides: TGCGCCAGCAGCCAGGCAGCGGGGGGGCCCTACGAGCAGTACTTC. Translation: CASSQAAGGPYEQYF.

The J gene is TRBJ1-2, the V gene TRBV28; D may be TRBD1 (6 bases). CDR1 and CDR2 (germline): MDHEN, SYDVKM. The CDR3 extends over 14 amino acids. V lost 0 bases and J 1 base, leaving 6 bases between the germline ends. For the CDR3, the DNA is TGTGCCAGCAGTTTATGGGACAGTAACTATGGCTACACCTTC. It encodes CASSLWDSNYGYTF.

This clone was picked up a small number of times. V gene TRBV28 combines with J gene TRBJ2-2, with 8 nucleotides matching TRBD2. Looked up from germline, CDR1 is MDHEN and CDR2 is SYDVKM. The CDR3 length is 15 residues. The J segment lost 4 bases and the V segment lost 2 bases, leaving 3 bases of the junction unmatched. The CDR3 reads CASSLIAGITGELFF. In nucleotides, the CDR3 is TGTGCCAGCAGTTTAATAGCGGGGATCACCGGGGAGCTGTTTTTT.

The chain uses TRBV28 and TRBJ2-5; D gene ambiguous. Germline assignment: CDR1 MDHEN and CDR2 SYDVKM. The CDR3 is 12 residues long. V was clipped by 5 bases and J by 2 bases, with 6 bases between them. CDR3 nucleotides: TGTGCCAGCAGTCCCCGGCAAGAGACCCAGTACTTC. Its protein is CASSPRQETQYF.

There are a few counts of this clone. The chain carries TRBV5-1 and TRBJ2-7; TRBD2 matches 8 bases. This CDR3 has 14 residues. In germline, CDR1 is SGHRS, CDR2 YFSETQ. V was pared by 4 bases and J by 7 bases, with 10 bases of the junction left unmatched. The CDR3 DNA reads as TGCGCCAGCAGCGCCCCTGGCGGGAGGAATGAGCAGTACTTC. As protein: CASSAPGGRNEQYF.

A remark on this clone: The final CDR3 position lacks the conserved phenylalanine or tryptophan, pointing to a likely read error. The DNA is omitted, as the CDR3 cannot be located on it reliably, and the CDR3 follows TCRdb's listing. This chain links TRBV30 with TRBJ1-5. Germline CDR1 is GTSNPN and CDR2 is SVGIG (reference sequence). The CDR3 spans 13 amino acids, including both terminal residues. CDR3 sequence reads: CAWGARSNQPKHL.

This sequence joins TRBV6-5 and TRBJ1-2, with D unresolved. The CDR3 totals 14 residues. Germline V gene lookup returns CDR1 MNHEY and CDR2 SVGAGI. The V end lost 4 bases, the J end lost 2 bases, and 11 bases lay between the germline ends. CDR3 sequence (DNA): TGTGCCAGCAGTTTGGGAGGCGCCAACTATGGCTACACCTTC. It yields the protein CASSLGGANYGYTF.

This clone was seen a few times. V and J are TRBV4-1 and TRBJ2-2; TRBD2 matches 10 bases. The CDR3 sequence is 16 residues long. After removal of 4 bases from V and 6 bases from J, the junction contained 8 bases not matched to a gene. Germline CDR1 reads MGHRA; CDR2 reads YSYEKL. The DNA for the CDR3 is TGCGCCAGCAGCCCTTCTAGCGGGAGTAACGCCGGGGAGCTGTTTTTT. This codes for CASSPSSGSNAGELFF.

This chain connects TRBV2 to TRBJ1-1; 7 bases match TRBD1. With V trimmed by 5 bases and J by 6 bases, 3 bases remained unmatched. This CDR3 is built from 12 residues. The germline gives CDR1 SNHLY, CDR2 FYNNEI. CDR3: CASSTGVAEAFF. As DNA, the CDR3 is TGTGCCAGCAGTACAGGGGTAGCTGAAGCTTTCTTT.

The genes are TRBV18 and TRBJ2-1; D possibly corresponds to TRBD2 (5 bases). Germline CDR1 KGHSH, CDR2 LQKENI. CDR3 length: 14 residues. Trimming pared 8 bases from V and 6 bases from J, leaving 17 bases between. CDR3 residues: CASTTSAGGNEQFF. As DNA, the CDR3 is TGTGCCAGCACGACCAGTGCTGGAGGCAATGAGCAGTTCTTC.

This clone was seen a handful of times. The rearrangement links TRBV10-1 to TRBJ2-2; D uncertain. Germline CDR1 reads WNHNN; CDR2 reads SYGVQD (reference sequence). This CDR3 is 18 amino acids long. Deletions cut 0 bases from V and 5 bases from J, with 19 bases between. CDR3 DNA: TGCGCCAGCAGTGAGTCGAGAGCGATAGAACAATATACCGGGGAGCTGTTTTTT. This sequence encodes CASSESRAIEQYTGELFF.

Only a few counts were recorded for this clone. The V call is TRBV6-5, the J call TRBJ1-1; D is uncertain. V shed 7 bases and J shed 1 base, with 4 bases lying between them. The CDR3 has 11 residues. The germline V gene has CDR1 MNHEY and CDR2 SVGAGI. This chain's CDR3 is CASNSNTEAFF. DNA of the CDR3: TGTGCCAGCAACTCGAACACTGAAGCTTTCTTT.

The CDR3 spells CASTLRDRGKAGYGYTF. The DNA for the CDR3 is TGTGCCAGCACCCTGAGGGACAGGGGTAAAGCGGGCTATGGCTACACCTTC. The chain couples TRBV11-3 to TRBJ1-2, with TRBD1 matching 10 bases. CDR1 is SGHNT and CDR2 is YENEEA in the germline V gene. With 7 bases clipped from V and 4 bases from J, the junction kept 15 bases outside the gene matches. The CDR3 runs to 17 residues. The full variable domain, in which reference TRBV11-3 and TRBJ1-2 provide the parts outside the CDR3, is EAGVVQSPRYKIIEKKQPVAFWCNPISGHNTLYWYLQNLGQGPELLIRYENEEAVDDSQLPKDRFSAERLKGVDSTLKIQPAELGDSAVYLCASTLRDRGKAGYGYTFGSGTRLTVV.

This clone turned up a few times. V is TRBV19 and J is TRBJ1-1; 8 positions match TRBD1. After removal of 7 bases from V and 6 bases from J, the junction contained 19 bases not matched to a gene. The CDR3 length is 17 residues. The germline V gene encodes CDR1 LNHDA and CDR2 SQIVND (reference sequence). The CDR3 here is CASTSSIGQGGRSEAFF. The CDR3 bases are TGTGCCAGTACCTCCTCCATAGGACAGGGTGGTCGCTCTGAAGCTTTCTTT.